A selection of T cell receptor beta chains follows, all from one sample in a study of blood T cell repertoires in COVID-19. Clones were read by immunoSEQ multiplex PCR, and TCRdb kept only the in-frame ones, dropping some. The data hold 130,000 to 150,000 clones, with roughly 80% observed a single time. The source material was peripheral blood. Every receptor here comes from a human donor in a cohort sampled during active COVID-19. CDR3s include the opening cysteine and the closing phenylalanine or tryptophan. Fields, in order: clone size, V gene, D gene, J gene, CDR3 protein, CDR3 DNA. A D gene is named only where the DNA matches it firmly. A clone size is listed for some rows: how often the clone was seen (once, few, many), or a class if it is expanded.

NA	TRBV3-1/TRBV3-2	TRBD1	TRBJ2-1	CASSRQGAVNEQFF	TGTGCCAGCAGCCGACAGGGGGCCGTGAATGAGCAGTTCTTC
NA	TRBV19	NA	TRBJ1-4	CASTNTARLGEKLFF	TGTGCCAGTACAAATACGGCCAGGTTGGGTGAAAAACTGTTTTTT
NA	TRBV3-1/TRBV3-2	NA	TRBJ2-5	CASSQDVLQETQYF	TGTGCCAGCAGCCAAGATGTTCTTCAAGAGACCCAGTACTTC
NA	TRBV6-6	TRBD1	TRBJ2-3	CASKYVDRGRDTQYF	TGTGCCAGCAAATACGTGGACAGGGGGCGCGATACGCAGTATTTT
NA	TRBV19	NA	TRBJ2-3	CASSRGPGGTSTDTQYF	TGTGCCAGTAGTAGAGGCCCCGGTGGAACTAGCACAGATACGCAGTATTTT
NA	TRBV4-2	NA	TRBJ2-3	CASSQPLGSTDTQYF	TGTGCCAGCAGCCAACCCCTAGGTAGCACAGATACGCAGTATTTT
NA	TRBV4-3	NA	TRBJ1-6	CASSQEGGRPLHF	TGCGCCAGCAGCCAAGAAGGAGGGCGGCCCCTCCACTTT
NA	TRBV19	TRBD1	TRBJ1-6	CASSIQGERSPLHF	TGTGCCAGTAGTATACAGGGGGAACGTTCACCCCTCCACTTT
NA	TRBV27	TRBD2	TRBJ2-3	CASSLSSGGITSTDTQYF	TGTGCCAGCAGTTTATCGAGCGGGGGGATCACTAGCACAGATACGCAGTATTTT
NA	TRBV5-5	NA	TRBJ2-4	CASSPRDVAKNIQYF	TGTGCCAGCAGCCCTCGAGATGTCGCCAAAAACATTCAGTACTTC
NA	TRBV7-2	NA	TRBJ2-5	CASSLVGGNQETQYF	TGTGCCAGCAGCTTAGTAGGGGGTAACCAAGAGACCCAGTACTTC
NA	TRBV5-8	NA	TRBJ2-3	CASSLGSISGDTQYF	TGTGCCAGCAGCTTGGGATCAATCAGTGGAGATACGCAGTATTTT
NA	TRBV15	TRBD1	TRBJ2-7	CATSRVDRGRSYEQYF	TGTGCCACCAGCAGAGTAGACAGGGGTCGATCCTACGAGCAGTACTTC
NA	TRBV25-1	NA	TRBJ2-7	CASSRAGGGYEQYF	TGTGCCAGCAGTAGAGCCGGCGGCGGCTACGAGCAGTACTTC
NA	TRBV7-3	NA	TRBJ2-2	CATSRGATGELFF	TGTGCCACATCCCGGGGGGCCACCGGGGAGCTGTTTTTT
NA	TRBV7-2	TRBD2	TRBJ2-1	CASSLATSGGPEQFF	TGTGCCAGCAGCTTAGCTACTAGCGGGGGGCCCGAGCAGTTCTTC
NA	TRBV28	NA	TRBJ1-5	CASSLSRPQHF	TGTGCCAGCAGTTTAAGCCGGCCCCAGCATTTT
NA	TRBV4-1	NA	TRBJ2-7	CASSVDRTAYEQYF	TGCGCCAGCAGCGTCGACAGGACCGCCTACGAGCAGTACTTC
NA	TRBV29-1	TRBD1	TRBJ2-1	CSVINGQAYNEQFF	TGCAGCGTAATCAACGGACAGGCCTACAATGAGCAGTTCTTC
NA	TRBV19	TRBD1	TRBJ2-3	CASSTQGQPRDTQYF	TGTGCCAGTAGTACACAGGGACAGCCTCGGGATACGCAGTATTTT
NA	TRBV30	TRBD1	TRBJ1-5	CAWSRDSFNQPQHF	TGTGCCTGGAGTAGGGACAGTTTTAATCAGCCCCAGCATTTT
few	TRBV11-3	NA	TRBJ2-2	CASSLDRRNTGELFF	TGTGCCAGCAGCTTAGATCGGAGGAACACCGGGGAGCTGTTTTTT
NA	TRBV4-1	TRBD1	TRBJ1-4	CASSTGTGGEKLFF	TGCGCCAGCAGCACAGGGACAGGGGGTGAAAAACTGTTTTTT
NA	TRBV6-5	NA	TRBJ1-2	CASSWGQGLDGYTF	TGTGCCAGCAGCTGGGGGCAGGGGTTGGATGGCTACACCTTC
NA	TRBV7-2	TRBD1	TRBJ2-7	CASSLAGQGVMPYEQYF	TGTGCCAGCAGCTTAGCAGGACAGGGCGTAATGCCCTACGAGCAGTACTTC
NA	TRBV29-1	NA	TRBJ1-1	CSVSGGYTEAFF	TGCAGCGTTTCCGGGGGATACACTGAAGCTTTCTTT
NA	TRBV11-2	NA	TRBJ1-2	CASSLGFGGYGYTF	TGTGCCAGCAGCTTAGGGTTCGGGGGTTATGGCTACACCTTC
once	TRBV23-1	NA	TRBJ1-2	CASRAGRPYGYTF	TGCGCCAGCAGAGCGGGACGGCCCTATGGCTACACCTTC
NA	TRBV24-1	NA	TRBJ2-7	CATSDLDRQGSYEQYF	TGTGCCACCAGTGATTTGGATCGGCAGGGCTCCTACGAGCAGTACTTC
NA	TRBV5-4	NA	TRBJ1-4	CASSARGGKNEKLFF	TGTGCCAGCTCCGCCCGTGGGGGCAAGAATGAAAAACTGTTTTTT
NA	TRBV6-1	TRBD1	TRBJ2-3	CASSAPLGTGDTDTQYF	TGTGCCAGCAGTGCCCCCCTCGGGACAGGGGATACAGATACGCAGTATTTT
NA	TRBV2	NA	TRBJ2-2	CASSEQATGELFF	TGTGCCAGCAGTGAACAGGCCACCGGGGAGCTGTTTTTT
NA	TRBV21-1	NA	TRBJ1-5	CASSTNYRDRGHSQPQHF	TGTGCCAGCAGCACTAACTACCGGGACAGGGGGCATAGTCAGCCCCAGCATTTT
NA	TRBV24-1	TRBD1	TRBJ1-1	CATSDWTGNTEAFF	TGTGCCACCAGTGATTGGACAGGGAACACTGAAGCTTTCTTT
NA	TRBV19	NA	TRBJ1-1	CASSTEGNTEAFF	TGTGCCAGTAGTACGGAGGGGAACACTGAAGCTTTCTTT
NA	TRBV18	TRBD1	TRBJ1-2	CASSPRTGESGYTF	TGTGCCAGCTCACCACGAACAGGGGAGAGTGGCTACACCTTC
NA	TRBV19	TRBD2	TRBJ2-3	CASSVASGGDTQYF	TGTGCCAGTAGTGTAGCTAGCGGGGGCGATACGCAGTATTTT
NA	TRBV7-3	TRBD2	TRBJ2-1	CASSVAGGPYNEQFF	TGTGCCAGCAGCGTAGCGGGGGGACCCTACAATGAGCAGTTCTTC
NA	TRBV11-2	TRBD1	TRBJ2-5	CASSPSRGGLGETQYF	TGTGCCAGCAGCCCTTCGAGAGGGGGCCTCGGGGAGACCCAGTACTTC
NA	TRBV7-6	TRBD2	TRBJ2-5	CASSRATSGQETQYF	TGTGCCAGCAGCCGGGCCACTAGCGGCCAAGAGACCCAGTACTTC
few	TRBV28	NA	TRBJ2-1	CASSQLPLGGTYNEQFF	TGTGCCAGCAGTCAGCTCCCCCTAGGGGGTACCTACAATGAGCAGTTCTTC
few	TRBV19	NA	TRBJ2-2	CASSPFKRASAGELFF	TGTGCCAGTAGTCCCTTTAAGAGGGCCTCAGCCGGGGAGCTGTTTTTT
NA	TRBV30	NA	TRBJ1-3	CAWTGGNTIYF	TGTGCCTGGACCGGTGGAAACACCATATATTTT
few	TRBV29-1	TRBD1	TRBJ2-7	CSVEVRNRGLWFEQYF	TGCAGCGTTGAAGTAAGGAATAGGGGGCTTTGGTTCGAGCAGTACTTC
NA	TRBV28	TRBD1	TRBJ2-2	CATGTGTIRLFF	TGTGCCACTGGGACAGGGACGATTAGGCTGTTTTTT
NA	TRBV25-1	NA	TRBJ2-7	CASSELAGQPPYEQYF	TGTGCCAGCAGTGAATTAGCCGGACAGCCTCCCTACGAGCAGTACTTC
few	TRBV5-4	TRBD1	TRBJ2-5	CASSLGGTGGAGETQYF	TGTGCCAGCAGCTTGGGTGGGACAGGGGGCGCAGGGGAGACCCAGTACTTC